This TCR beta chain is drawn from a study of blood T cell repertoires in COVID-19. Across the whole study: Sites in the United States, Italy and Spain provided acute and convalescent COVID-19 samples. The cDNA or gDNA used as material had been derived from T cells, B-cell-depleted T cells, or PBMCs.

Per the study methods: Amplification with reference gene primers provided the estimates of nucleated cell counts. The method was immunoSEQ multiplex PCR; TCRdb's version includes in-frame clones alone and lacks a portion of them. That table supplies the V and J calls and clone size; D and trimming were determined from the DNA. Among roughly 220,000 clones listed, about 80% were seen once. The CDR3 sequence is 13 residues long. Trimming stripped 5 bases from V and 4 bases from J, with 9 bases between. CDR1 MDHEN and CDR2 SYDVKM come from the germline V gene. The rearrangement joins TRBV28 to TRBJ1-3; D may be TRBD1 (6 bases). Specimen: peripheral blood. This clonotype was obtained from a woman aged 30 to 39 who had recovered from COVID-19. In DNA form, the CDR3 reads TGTGCCAGCAGTACCGACAGGGGAAACACCATATATTTT. Encoded protein: CASSTDRGNTIYF.